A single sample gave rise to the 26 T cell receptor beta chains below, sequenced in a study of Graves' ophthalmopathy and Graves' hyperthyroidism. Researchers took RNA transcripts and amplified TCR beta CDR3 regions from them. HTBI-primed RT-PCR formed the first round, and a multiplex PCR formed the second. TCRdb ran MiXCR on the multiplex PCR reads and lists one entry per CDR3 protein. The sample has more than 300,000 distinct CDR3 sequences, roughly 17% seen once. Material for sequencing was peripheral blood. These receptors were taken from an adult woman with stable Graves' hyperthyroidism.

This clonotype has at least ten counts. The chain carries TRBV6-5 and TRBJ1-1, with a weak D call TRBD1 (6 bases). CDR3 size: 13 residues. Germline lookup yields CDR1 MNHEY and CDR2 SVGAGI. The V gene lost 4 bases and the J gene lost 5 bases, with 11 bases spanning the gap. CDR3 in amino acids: CASSSQQGTEAFF. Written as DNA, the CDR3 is TGTGCCAGCAGTTCCCAGCAGGGGACTGAAGCTTTCTTT.

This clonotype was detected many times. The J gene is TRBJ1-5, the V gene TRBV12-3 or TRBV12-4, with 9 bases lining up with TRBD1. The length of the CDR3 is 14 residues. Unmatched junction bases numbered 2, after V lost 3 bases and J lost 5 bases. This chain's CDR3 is CASSLTGGYQPQHF. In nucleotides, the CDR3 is TGTGCCAGCAGTTTGACAGGGGGTTATCAGCCCCAGCATTTT.

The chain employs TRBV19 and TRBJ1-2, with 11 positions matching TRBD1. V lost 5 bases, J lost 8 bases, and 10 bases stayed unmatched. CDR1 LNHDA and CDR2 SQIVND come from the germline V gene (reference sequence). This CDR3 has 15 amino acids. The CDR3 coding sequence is TGTGCCAGTAGTGGTTCGGACAGGGGGCTGGGAGGCTACACCTTC. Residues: CASSGSDRGLGGYTF.

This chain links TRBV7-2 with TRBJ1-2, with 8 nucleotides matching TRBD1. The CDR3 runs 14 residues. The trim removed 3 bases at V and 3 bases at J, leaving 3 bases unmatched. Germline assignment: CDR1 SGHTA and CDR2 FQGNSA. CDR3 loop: CASSFDRGDYGYTF. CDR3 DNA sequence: TGTGCCAGCAGCTTCGACAGGGGCGACTATGGCTACACCTTC. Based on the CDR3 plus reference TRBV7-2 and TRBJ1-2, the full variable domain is GAGVSQSPSNKVTEKGKDVELRCDPISGHTALYWYRQSLGQGLEFLIYFQGNSAPDKSGLPSDRFSAERTGGSVSTLTIQRTQQEDSAVYLCASSFDRGDYGYTFGSGTRLTVV.

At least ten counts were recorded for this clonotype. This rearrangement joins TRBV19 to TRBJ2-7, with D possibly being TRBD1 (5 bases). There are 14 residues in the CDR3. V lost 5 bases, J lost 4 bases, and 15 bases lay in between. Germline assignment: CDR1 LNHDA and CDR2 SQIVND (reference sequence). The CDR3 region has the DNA TGTGCCAGTAGTGCCTCGACAGTGCGTTACGAGCAGTACTTC. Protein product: CASSASTVRYEQYF.

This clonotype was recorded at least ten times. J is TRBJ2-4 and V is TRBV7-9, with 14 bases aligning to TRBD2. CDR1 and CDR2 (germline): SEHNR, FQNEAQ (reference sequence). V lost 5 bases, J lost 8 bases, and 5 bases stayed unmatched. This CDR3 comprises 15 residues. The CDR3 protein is CASSGTSGGLDIQYF. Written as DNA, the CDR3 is TGTGCCAGCAGCGGGACTAGCGGGGGTCTGGACATTCAGTACTTC.

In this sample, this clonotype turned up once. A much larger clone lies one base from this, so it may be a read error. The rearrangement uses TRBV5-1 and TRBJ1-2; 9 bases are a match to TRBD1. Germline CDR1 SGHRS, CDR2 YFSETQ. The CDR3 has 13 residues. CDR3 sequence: CASAGGQGYGCTF. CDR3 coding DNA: TGCGCCAGCGCTGGGGGACAGGGCTATGGCTGCACCTTC.

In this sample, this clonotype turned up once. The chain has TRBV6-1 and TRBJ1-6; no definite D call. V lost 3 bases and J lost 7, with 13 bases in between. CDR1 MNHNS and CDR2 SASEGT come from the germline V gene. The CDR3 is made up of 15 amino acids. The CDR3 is CASSDNGPANSPLHF. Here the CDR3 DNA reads TGTGCCAGCAGTGATAATGGACCAGCAAATTCACCCCTCCACTTT.

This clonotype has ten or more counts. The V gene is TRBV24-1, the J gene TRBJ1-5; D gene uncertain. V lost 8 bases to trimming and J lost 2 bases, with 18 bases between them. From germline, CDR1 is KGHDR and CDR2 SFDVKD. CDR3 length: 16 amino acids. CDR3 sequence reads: CATIAAEGGGNQPQHF. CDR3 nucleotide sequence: TGTGCCACCATCGCAGCCGAGGGCGGTGGCAATCAGCCCCAGCATTTT.

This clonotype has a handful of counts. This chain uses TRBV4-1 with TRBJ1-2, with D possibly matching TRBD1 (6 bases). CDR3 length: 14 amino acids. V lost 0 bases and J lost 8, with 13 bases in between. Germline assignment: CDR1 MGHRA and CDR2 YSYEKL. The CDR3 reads CASSQDFGGWGYTF. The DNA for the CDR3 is TGCGCCAGCAGCCAAGACTTCGGGGGCTGGGGCTACACCTTC.

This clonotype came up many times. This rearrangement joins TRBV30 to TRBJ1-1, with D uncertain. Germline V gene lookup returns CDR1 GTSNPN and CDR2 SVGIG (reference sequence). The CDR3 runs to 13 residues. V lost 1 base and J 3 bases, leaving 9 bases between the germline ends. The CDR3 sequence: CAWSDHADTEAFF. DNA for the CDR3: TGTGCCTGGAGTGACCACGCGGACACTGAAGCTTTCTTT.

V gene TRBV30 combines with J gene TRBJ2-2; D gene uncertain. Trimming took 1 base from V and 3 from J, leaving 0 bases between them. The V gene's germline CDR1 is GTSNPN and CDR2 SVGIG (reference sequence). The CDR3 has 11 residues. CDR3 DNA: TGTGCCTGGAGTGACACCGGGGAGCTGTTTTTT. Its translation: CAWSDTGELFF.

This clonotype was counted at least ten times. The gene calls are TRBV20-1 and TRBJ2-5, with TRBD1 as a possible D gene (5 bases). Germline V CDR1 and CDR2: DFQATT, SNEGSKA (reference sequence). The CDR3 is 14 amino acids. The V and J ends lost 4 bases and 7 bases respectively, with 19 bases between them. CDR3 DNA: TGCAGTGCTACGGACAATGGGCCCGACGGGACCCAGTACTTC. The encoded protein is CSATDNGPDGTQYF.

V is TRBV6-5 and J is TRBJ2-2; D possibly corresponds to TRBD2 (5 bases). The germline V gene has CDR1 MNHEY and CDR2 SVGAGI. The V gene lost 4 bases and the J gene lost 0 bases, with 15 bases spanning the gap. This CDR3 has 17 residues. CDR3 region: CASSSPTGSANTGELFF. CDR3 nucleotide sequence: TGTGCCAGCAGTTCTCCGACGGGATCGGCGAACACCGGGGAGCTGTTTTTT.

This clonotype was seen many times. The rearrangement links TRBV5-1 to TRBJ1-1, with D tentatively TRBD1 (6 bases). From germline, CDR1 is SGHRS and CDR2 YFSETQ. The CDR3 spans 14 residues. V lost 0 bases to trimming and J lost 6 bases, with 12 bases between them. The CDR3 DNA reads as TGCGCCAGCAGCTTGGCAGGGGTGGGCCCTGAAGCTTTCTTT. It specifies CASSLAGVGPEAFF.

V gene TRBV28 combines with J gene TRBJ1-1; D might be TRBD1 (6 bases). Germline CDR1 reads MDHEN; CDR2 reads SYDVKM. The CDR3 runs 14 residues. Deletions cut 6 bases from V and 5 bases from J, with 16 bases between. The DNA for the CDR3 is TGTGCCAGCAGGTCCCCGGGGGCCCCTACTGAAGCTTTCTTT. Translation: CASRSPGAPTEAFF.

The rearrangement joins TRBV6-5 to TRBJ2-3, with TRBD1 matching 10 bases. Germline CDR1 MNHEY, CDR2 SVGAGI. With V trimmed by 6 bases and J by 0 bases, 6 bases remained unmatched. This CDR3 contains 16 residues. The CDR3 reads CASSRGTGASTDTQYF. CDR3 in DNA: TGTGCCAGCAGCCGCGGGACAGGGGCTAGCACAGATACGCAGTATTTT.

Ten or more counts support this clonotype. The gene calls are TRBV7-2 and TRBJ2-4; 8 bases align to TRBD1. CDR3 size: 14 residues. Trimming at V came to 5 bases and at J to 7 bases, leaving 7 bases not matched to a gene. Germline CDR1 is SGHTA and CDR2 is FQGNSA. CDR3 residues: CASSRPDRANIQYF. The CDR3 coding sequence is TGTGCCAGCAGCCGACCGGACAGGGCGAACATTCAGTACTTC.

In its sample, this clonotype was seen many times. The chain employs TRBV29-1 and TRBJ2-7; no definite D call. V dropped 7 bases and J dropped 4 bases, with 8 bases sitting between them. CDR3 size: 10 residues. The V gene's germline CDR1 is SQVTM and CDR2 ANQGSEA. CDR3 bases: TGCAGCGCCGTGGGGTACGAGCAGTACTTC. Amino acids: CSAVGYEQYF.

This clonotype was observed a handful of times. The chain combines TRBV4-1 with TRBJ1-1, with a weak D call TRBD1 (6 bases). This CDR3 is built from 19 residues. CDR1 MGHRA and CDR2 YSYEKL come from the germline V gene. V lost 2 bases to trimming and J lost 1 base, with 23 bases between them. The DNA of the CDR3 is TGCGCCAGCAGCCAATTGAAGGGGTTGGGGGGGCGGCCGAACACTGAAGCTTTCTTT. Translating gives CASSQLKGLGGRPNTEAFF.

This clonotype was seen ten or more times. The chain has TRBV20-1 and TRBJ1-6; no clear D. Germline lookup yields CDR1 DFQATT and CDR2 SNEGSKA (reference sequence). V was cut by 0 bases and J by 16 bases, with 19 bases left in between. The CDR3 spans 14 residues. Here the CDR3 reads CSARDRLQVVGLHF. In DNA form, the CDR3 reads TGCAGTGCTAGAGATCGCCTTCAGGTTGTAGGTCTCCACTTT.

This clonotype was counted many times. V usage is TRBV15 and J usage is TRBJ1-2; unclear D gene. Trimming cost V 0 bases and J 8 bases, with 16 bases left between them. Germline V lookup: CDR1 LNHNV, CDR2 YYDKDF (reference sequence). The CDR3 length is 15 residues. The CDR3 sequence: CATSRDLTASKGYTF. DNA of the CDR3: TGTGCCACCAGCAGAGATTTAACAGCAAGTAAGGGCTACACCTTC. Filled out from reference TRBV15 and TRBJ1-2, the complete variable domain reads DAMVIQNPRYQVTQFGKPVTLSCSQTLNHNVMYWYQQKSSQAPKLLFHYYDKDFNNEADTPDNFQSRRPNTSFCFLDIRSPGLGDTAMYLCATSRDLTASKGYTFGSGTRLTVV.

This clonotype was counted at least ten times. The CDR3 loop reads CASSGDPTGGGQPQHF. The CDR3 region has the DNA TGTGCCAGCAGCGGAGACCCAACAGGGGGAGGTCAGCCCCAGCATTTT. The chain combines TRBV12-3 or TRBV12-4 with TRBJ1-5; 8 nucleotides agree with TRBD1. The CDR3 length is 16 residues. After removal of 6 bases from V and 6 bases from J, the junction contained 13 bases not matched to a gene.

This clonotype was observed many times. The CDR3 loop reads CASSLTEGTEAFF. CDR3 sequence (DNA): TGTGCCAGCAGCCTCACAGAGGGCACTGAAGCTTTCTTT. The rearrangement links TRBV9 to TRBJ1-1; D uncertain. Trimming cost V 4 bases and J 4 bases, with 11 bases left between them. CDR1 SGDLS and CDR2 YYNGEE come from the germline V gene. This CDR3 is 13 amino acids long. The full variable domain, completed using reference TRBV9 and TRBJ1-1, is DSGVTQTPKHLITATGQRVTLRCSPRSGDLSVYWYQQSLDQGLQFLIQYYNGEERAKGNILERFSAQQFPDLHSELNLSSLELGDSALYFCASSLTEGTEAFFGQGTRLTVV.

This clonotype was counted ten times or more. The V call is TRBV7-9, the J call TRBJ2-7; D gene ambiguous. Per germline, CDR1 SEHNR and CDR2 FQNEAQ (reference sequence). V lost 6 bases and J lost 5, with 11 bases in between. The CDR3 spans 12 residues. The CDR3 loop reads CASSLTHHEQYF. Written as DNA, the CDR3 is TGTGCCAGCAGTTTAACCCACCACGAGCAGTACTTC.

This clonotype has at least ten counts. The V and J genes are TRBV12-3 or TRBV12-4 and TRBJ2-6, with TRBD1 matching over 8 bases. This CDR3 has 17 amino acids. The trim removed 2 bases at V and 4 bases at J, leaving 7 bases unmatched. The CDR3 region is CASSLRQGAHGANVLTF. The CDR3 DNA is TGTGCCAGCAGTTTAAGGCAGGGGGCGCACGGGGCCAACGTCCTGACTTTC.